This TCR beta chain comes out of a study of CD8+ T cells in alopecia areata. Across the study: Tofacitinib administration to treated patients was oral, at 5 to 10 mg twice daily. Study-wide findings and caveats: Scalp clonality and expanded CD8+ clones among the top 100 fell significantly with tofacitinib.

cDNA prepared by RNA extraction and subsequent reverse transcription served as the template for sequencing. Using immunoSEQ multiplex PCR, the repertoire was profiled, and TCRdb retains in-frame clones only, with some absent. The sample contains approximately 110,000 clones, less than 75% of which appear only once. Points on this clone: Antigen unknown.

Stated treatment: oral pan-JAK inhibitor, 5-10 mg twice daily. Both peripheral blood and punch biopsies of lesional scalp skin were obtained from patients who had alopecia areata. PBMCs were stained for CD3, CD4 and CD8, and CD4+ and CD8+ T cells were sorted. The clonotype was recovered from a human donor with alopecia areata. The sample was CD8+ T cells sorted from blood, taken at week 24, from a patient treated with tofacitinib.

Here the CDR3 reads CASGAQLIDGTFHF. The CDR3 region has the DNA TGTGCCAGCGGTGCCCAACTGATCGACGGAACCTTCCACTTT. The chain couples TRBV2 to TRBJ1-6, with unresolved D. Trimming took off 8 bases at V and 17 bases at J, with 25 bases between the two ends. The V gene's germline CDR1 is SNHLY and CDR2 FYNNEI. This CDR3 comprises 14 residues.